The 24 T cell receptor beta chains below were found in one sample sequenced in a study of blood T cell repertoires in COVID-19. The assay was immunoSEQ multiplex PCR, and TCRdb's table has in-frame clones only and misses some. The sample yields about 64,000 clones, 88% seen once. The source material was peripheral blood. These receptors all stem from a woman aged 55-70 years with COVID-19, enrolled during active disease.

The V and J genes are TRBV19 and TRBJ2-5; 8 bases map to TRBD2. The J segment lost 5 bases and the V segment lost 6 bases, leaving 8 bases of the junction unmatched. CDR3 length equals 14 residues. Germline CDR1 LNHDA, CDR2 SQIVND (reference sequence). The CDR3 DNA reads TGTGCCAGTAGGTCGGGAGGGCCGGGGGAGACCCAGTACTTC. As protein: CASRSGGPGETQYF.

The chain carries TRBV7-2 and TRBJ1-3; 9 bases match TRBD1. The J segment lost 3 bases and the V segment lost 5 bases, leaving 5 bases of the junction unmatched. Germline lookup yields CDR1 SGHTA and CDR2 FQGNSA. This CDR3 region has 15 residues. The DNA of the CDR3 is TGTGCCAGCAGCCCTCGACAGGGGGGTGGAAACACCATATATTTT. Protein sequence: CASSPRQGGGNTIYF.

The rearrangement uses TRBV27 and TRBJ2-5; 14 bases agree with TRBD2. Germline lookup yields CDR1 MNHEY and CDR2 SMNVEV (reference sequence). Trimming at V came to 4 bases and at J to 5 bases, leaving 6 bases not matched to a gene. CDR3 size: 16 residues. CDR3 residues: CASSSGTSGGWETQYF. Written as DNA, the CDR3 is TGTGCCAGCAGTTCCGGGACTAGCGGGGGTTGGGAGACCCAGTACTTC.

The CDR3 nucleotides are TGTGCCAGCAGCTCCGCGCCCCATTGGGGGGGCGCCGAAGGCTACACCTTC. Its protein product is CASSSAPHWGGAEGYTF. The chain has TRBV11-2 and TRBJ1-2, with D possibly matching TRBD1 (6 bases). The CDR3 is 17 amino acids. Germline loops: CDR1 SGHAT, CDR2 FQNNGV. V gave up 4 bases and J gave up 8 bases, with 26 bases separating them.

The rearrangement links TRBV7-2 to TRBJ2-2; 12 bases map to TRBD2. The germline gives CDR1 SGHTA, CDR2 FQGNSA. The CDR3 totals 17 residues. After removal of 3 bases from V and 6 bases from J, the junction contained 8 bases not matched to a gene. As DNA, the CDR3 is TGTGCCAGCAGCTTGACTAGCGGGGGTTCGGGGGCCGGGGAGCTGTTTTTT. Protein sequence: CASSLTSGGSGAGELFF.

V usage is TRBV7-2 and J usage is TRBJ1-6; D call uncertain. This CDR3 is built from 12 residues. Germline V gene sequence: CDR1 SGHTA, CDR2 FQGNSA. The V end was cut by 5 bases, the J end by 10 bases, with 9 bases between. CDR3 bases: TGTGCCAGCAGCCCCCTCCGGTCACCCCTCCACTTT. Its translation is CASSPLRSPLHF.

The gene calls are TRBV19 and TRBJ1-5; 9 bases align to TRBD1. Per germline, CDR1 LNHDA and CDR2 SQIVND (reference sequence). This CDR3 comprises 17 residues. V gave up 10 bases and J gave up 0 bases; unmatched junction bases: 13. The CDR3 loop reads CATRDRVWGYSNQPQHF. In nucleotides, the CDR3 is TGTGCCACCAGGGACAGGGTGTGGGGATATAGCAATCAGCCCCAGCATTTT.

This clone was seen only once. The CDR3 reads CASSALQGDGYTF. Here the CDR3 DNA reads TGCGCCAGCAGTGCGTTACAGGGGGATGGCTACACCTTC. The chain has TRBV10-2 and TRBJ1-2; 8 bases are shared with TRBD1. With V trimmed by 4 bases and J by 6 bases, 4 bases remained unmatched. The CDR3 is made up of 13 amino acids. CDR1 is WSHSY, CDR2 SAAADI, per germline.

This clone was seen more than once but under ten times. The chain has TRBV18 and TRBJ1-1, with D possibly matching TRBD1 (6 bases). CDR1 is KGHSH, CDR2 LQKENI, per germline. V shed 0 bases and J shed 3 bases, with 8 bases lying between them. The CDR3 extends over 14 amino acids. The CDR3 loop reads CASSPPGGHTEAFF. CDR3 bases: TGTGCCAGCTCACCACCGGGGGGGCACACTGAAGCTTTCTTT.

This clone has a handful of counts. The CDR3 reads CASSDRREETQYF. CDR3 sequence (DNA): TGTGCCAGCAGTGATCGGAGGGAAGAGACCCAGTACTTC. The V and J genes are TRBV2 and TRBJ2-5, with D perhaps TRBD2 (6 bases). Germline CDR1 and CDR2: SNHLY and FYNNEI. The V gene lost 3 bases and the J gene lost 3 bases, with 8 bases spanning the gap. CDR3 length: 13 amino acids.

The V gene is TRBV29-1, the J gene TRBJ1-1; D is unclear. The CDR3 loop spans 11 amino acids. Germline CDR1 SQVTM, CDR2 ANQGSEA. V was cut by 7 bases and J by 3 bases, with 9 bases left in between. CDR3 sequence reads: CSGVRDTEAFF. CDR3 nucleotides: TGCAGCGGCGTCCGGGACACTGAAGCTTTCTTT.

V is TRBV9 and J is TRBJ1-1, with TRBD1 as a possible D gene (6 bases). V was pared by 6 bases and J by 6 bases, with 21 bases between. Germline lookup yields CDR1 SGDLS and CDR2 YYNGEE. The CDR3 has 15 residues. The CDR3 DNA reads TGTGCCAGCACACCGGCGAGGGGAGGGGGAGCTGAAGCTTTCTTT. Amino acid sequence: CASTPARGGGAEAFF.

This sequence joins TRBV5-6 and TRBJ1-5, with 10 bases matching TRBD1. The CDR3 length is 16 residues. The germline CDR1 and CDR2 sequences are SGHDT and YYEEEE. V was clipped by 4 bases and J by 4 bases; unmatched bases: 8. CDR3 sequence: CASSQRDRGGNQPQHF. The CDR3 region has the DNA TGTGCCAGCAGCCAAAGGGACAGGGGTGGGAATCAGCCCCAGCATTTT.

This chain uses TRBV6-1 with TRBJ1-2; TRBD1 matches 11 bases. Germline CDR1 reads MNHNS; CDR2 reads SASEGT. V shed 2 bases, J shed 7 bases, and the junction held 3 bases outside the gene matches. The CDR3 runs 14 residues. The CDR3 spells CASSESGQGAGYTF. CDR3 bases: TGTGCCAGCAGTGAAAGCGGACAGGGGGCTGGCTACACCTTC.

A single count supports this clone. The J gene is TRBJ2-2, the V gene TRBV2; 12 nucleotides align to TRBD2. The CDR3 totals 19 residues. CDR1 is SNHLY, CDR2 FYNNEI, per germline. V shed 5 bases and J 4 bases; nucleotides not matched to a gene: 14. The CDR3 reads CASSHGLAGSRKSTGELFF. In DNA form, the CDR3 reads TGTGCCAGCAGTCACGGACTAGCGGGGTCCCGAAAGAGCACCGGGGAGCTGTTTTTT. Full variable domain (remainder filled in from reference TRBV2 and TRBJ2-2): EPEVTQTPSHQVTQMGQEVILRCVPISNHLYFYWYRQILGQKVEFLVSFYNNEISEKSEIFDDQFSVERPDGSNFTLKIRSTKLEDSAMYFCASSHGLAGSRKSTGELFFGEGSRLTVL.

The rearrangement links TRBV30 to TRBJ2-1, with 7 bases aligning to TRBD2. The CDR3 length is 16 residues. CDR1 is GTSNPN and CDR2 is SVGIG in the germline V gene (reference sequence). V shed 5 bases, J shed 2 bases, and the junction held 12 bases outside the gene matches. DNA of the CDR3: TGTGCCTGGGGGCAAACGGGGGGTCTAACCTACAATGAGCAGTTCTTC. This sequence encodes CAWGQTGGLTYNEQFF.

This sequence joins TRBV28 and TRBJ2-1, with D perhaps matching TRBD2 (6 bases). Trimming cost V 4 bases and J 8 bases, with 15 bases left between them. CDR3 size: 14 residues. Germline-derived CDR1 and CDR2 are MDHEN and SYDVKM. This chain's CDR3 is CASSSGLLMDEQFF. The CDR3 bases are TGTGCCAGCAGTTCGGGACTCCTAATGGATGAGCAGTTCTTC. Together with reference TRBV28 and TRBJ2-1, the CDR3 gives the full variable domain: DVKVTQSSRYLVKRTGEKVFLECVQDMDHENMFWYRQDPGLGLRLIYFSYDVKMKEKGDIPEGYSVSREKKERFSLILESASTNQTSMYLCASSSGLLMDEQFFGPGTRLTVL.

The CDR3 sequence: CASSYRTDSLGSGNTIYF. CDR3 bases: TGTGCCAGCAGCTACCGGACAGATAGCCTTGGCTCTGGAAACACCATATATTTT. J is TRBJ1-3 and V is TRBV7-2, with D possibly TRBD1 on 6 matching bases. V was trimmed by 4 bases and J by 0 bases, leaving 19 bases between them. Germline V gene data show CDR1 as SGHTA and CDR2 as FQGNSA. CDR3 size: 18 residues.

In its sample, this clone was seen once. The sample has other DNA sequences that encode this CDR3 too. The V call is TRBV3-1 (or the pseudogene TRBV3-2), the J call TRBJ1-2, with D tentatively TRBD1 (6 bases). The V and J ends lost 8 bases and 1 base respectively, with 8 bases between them. Germline V gene lookup returns CDR1 LGHDT and CDR2 YNNKEL (reference sequence). This CDR3 contains 12 residues. The CDR3 protein is CASGRGNYGYTF. CDR3 DNA sequence: TGTGCCAGCGGCAGGGGTAACTATGGCTACACCTTC.

A few counts support this clone. This sequence joins TRBV25-1 and TRBJ1-2, with D possibly matching TRBD1 (5 bases). The ends were cut back, 5 bases at V and 3 bases at J, with 16 bases in the middle. Per the germline V gene, CDR1 is MGHDK and CDR2 is SYGVNS. CDR3 length: 15 residues. The CDR3 loop reads CASSFSGGTYYGYTF. For the CDR3, the DNA is TGTGCCAGCAGTTTCTCCGGCGGGACCTACTATGGCTACACCTTC.

The chain has TRBV7-2 and TRBJ1-5, with D perhaps TRBD1 (5 bases). This CDR3 contains 15 residues. V was shortened by 4 bases and J by 4 bases, with 14 bases between the two germline ends. Germline CDR1 is SGHTA and CDR2 is FQGNSA. CDR3: CASSSGLFLNQPQHF. The CDR3 DNA follows: TGTGCCAGCAGCTCGGGACTTTTCTTGAATCAGCCCCAGCATTTT.

This clone was detected only once. The genes are TRBV10-3 and TRBJ2-2; 11 bases are shared with TRBD1. The V gene end was trimmed by 6 bases and the J gene end by 5 bases; junction bases not matched to a gene: 14. Germline V gene sequence: CDR1 ENHRY, CDR2 SYGVKD. This CDR3 comprises 18 residues. Here the CDR3 reads CAISQGWTGGGYTGELFF. DNA of the CDR3: TGTGCCATCAGCCAAGGTTGGACAGGGGGCGGATATACCGGGGAGCTGTTTTTT.

The sample holds a few counts of this clone. The gene calls are TRBV4-3 and TRBJ2-3, with D possibly being TRBD2 (6 bases). V lost 1 base and J lost 10, with 12 bases in between. Germline V gene lookup returns CDR1 LGHNA and CDR2 YSLEER. The CDR3 consists of 13 residues. The chain's CDR3 is CASSQVGGGAQYF. For the CDR3, the DNA is TGCGCCAGCAGCCAAGTCGGCGGCGGGGCGCAGTATTTT.

This rearrangement joins TRBV12-3 or TRBV12-4 to TRBJ1-4, with a weak D call TRBD1 (5 bases). There are 13 residues in the CDR3. V lost 4 bases to trimming and J lost 5 bases, with 8 bases between them. As DNA, the CDR3 is TGTGCCAGCAGTTCGGGGGGAAATGAAAAACTGTTTTTT. It encodes CASSSGGNEKLFF.